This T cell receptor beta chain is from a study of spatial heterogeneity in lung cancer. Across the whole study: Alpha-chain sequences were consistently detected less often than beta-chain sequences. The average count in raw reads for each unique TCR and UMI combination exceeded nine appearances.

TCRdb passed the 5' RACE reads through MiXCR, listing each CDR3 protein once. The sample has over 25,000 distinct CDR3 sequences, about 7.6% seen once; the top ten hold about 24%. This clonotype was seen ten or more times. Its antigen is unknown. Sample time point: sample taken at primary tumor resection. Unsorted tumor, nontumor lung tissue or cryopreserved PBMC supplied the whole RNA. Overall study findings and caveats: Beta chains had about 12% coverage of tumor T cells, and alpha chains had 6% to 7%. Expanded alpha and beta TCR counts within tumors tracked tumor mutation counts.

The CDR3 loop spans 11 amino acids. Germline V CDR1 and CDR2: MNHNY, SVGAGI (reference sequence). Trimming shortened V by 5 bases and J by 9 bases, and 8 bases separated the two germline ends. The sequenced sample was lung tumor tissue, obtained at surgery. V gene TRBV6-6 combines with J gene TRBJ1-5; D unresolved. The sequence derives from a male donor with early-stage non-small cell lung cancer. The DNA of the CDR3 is TGTGCCAGCAGTAGTCGGGGGCCCCAGCATTTT. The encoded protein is CASSSRGPQHF.